This TCR beta chain appears in the sequencing data of a study of shared clonotypes between healthy human individuals. General study results and limits: The study generally estimated greater richness for naive than memory subsets.

Looked up from germline, CDR1 is SGHRS and CDR2 is YFSETQ. Trimming removed 4 bases from V and 7 bases from J, with 17 bases in between. This CDR3 is 15 amino acids long. The donor cohort consisted entirely of Caucasian adults residing in Nashville, Tennessee. Profiled with immunoSEQ multiplex PCR; TCRdb holds only in-frame clones, not every one. The table shows around 1.1 million clones, with 70% to 85% occurring only once. A word on this clone: Antigen: not known.

This chain joins TRBV5-1 and TRBJ2-2; either TRBD1 or TRBD2 may fit D (6 bases each). The specimen was memory CD4+ T cells from PBMCs. Indicated subset: CD45RA-negative fraction. The sequence came from a man aged 18 to 30 in good health. Some clones in this sample may be carry-over from other donors' samples. The CDR3 sequence: CASSPRNRGVGELFF. DNA for the CDR3: TGCGCCAGCAGCCCAAGGAATAGGGGGGTCGGGGAGCTGTTTTTT.